The 13 T cell receptor beta chains listed next were all sequenced from one sample in a study of beta chain features in type 1 diabetes. Expressed TCRB transcripts were sequenced because the isolated RNA had all been reverse transcribed beforehand. Clones were sequenced by immunoSEQ multiplex PCR, and TCRdb holds only the in-frame ones, with some missing. The repertoire includes around 130,000 clones, about a sixth of them detected once, and less than 3% sits in the top ten. Study conclusions and caveats: Moderate but significant shortening of TCRB CDR3s was recorded in all four CD4+ subsets from Type 1 diabetes patients.

These receptors lack a known antigen. The sample was central memory CD4+ T cells from blood. These receptors all stem from a man aged 30 to 39 with type 1 diabetes.

Details on this clone: A much larger clone sits a single nucleotide away, making a read error possible. The rearrangement links TRBV29-1 to TRBJ2-5, with 8 bases identical to TRBD2. The CDR3 has 13 amino acids. Per germline, CDR1 SQVTM and CDR2 ANQGSEA. The ends lost 8 bases at V and 0 bases at J; junction bases unmatched: 5. The CDR3 here is CSSGRGNQETQYF. The DNA for the CDR3 is TGCAGCTCCGGGAGGGGAAACCAAGAGACCCAGTACTTC.

The table lists this clone with a few counts. This sequence joins TRBV4-3 and TRBJ1-6; 7 positions agree with TRBD1. Germline CDR1 reads LGHNA; CDR2 reads YSLEER. Germline trimming cut 0 bases from V and 4 bases from J; bases unmatched to any gene: 6. CDR3 length equals 17 residues. The CDR3 loop is CASSQELGQVYNSPLHF. The CDR3 coding sequence is TGCGCCAGCAGCCAAGAGCTTGGACAGGTTTATAATTCACCCCTCCACTTT.

There are a few counts of this clone. The V call is TRBV5-1, the J call TRBJ2-5, with D tentatively TRBD1 or TRBD2 (6 bases each). Germline V lookup: CDR1 SGHRS, CDR2 YFSETQ. The V end lost 1 base, the J end lost 5 bases, and 15 bases lay between the germline ends. The CDR3 contains 15 residues. The CDR3 sequence is CASSLFFQGRETQYF. The CDR3 region has the DNA TGCGCCAGCAGCTTGTTTTTCCAGGGGAGGGAGACCCAGTACTTC.

This clone has a handful of counts. The chain uses TRBV5-1 and TRBJ2-7, with TRBD1 as a possible D gene (6 bases). V was shortened by 5 bases and J by 0 bases, with 15 bases between the two germline ends. The germline gives CDR1 SGHRS, CDR2 YFSETQ. CDR3 size: 15 residues. The CDR3 spells CASRPSRDNSYEQYF. In DNA, the CDR3 is TGCGCCAGCAGACCCAGTAGGGACAACTCCTACGAGCAGTACTTC.

J is TRBJ2-1 and V is TRBV7-3; D is uncertain. The ends were cut back, 5 bases at V and 0 bases at J, with 14 bases in the middle. Looked up from germline, CDR1 is SGHTA and CDR2 is FQGTGA. This CDR3 region has 16 residues. CDR3 sequence reads: CASSQGAMGSYNEQFF. The CDR3 region has the DNA TGTGCCAGCAGCCAAGGAGCAATGGGCTCCTACAATGAGCAGTTCTTC.

The rearrangement uses TRBV11-3 and TRBJ1-6; D is undetermined. V was shortened by 3 bases and J by 12 bases, with 9 bases between the two germline ends. Germline V CDR1 and CDR2: SGHNT, YENEEA. The CDR3 spans 12 residues. CDR3 nucleotide sequence: TGTGCCAGCAGCTTCAGAGAGAAACCCCTCCACTTT. It is translated as CASSFREKPLHF.

This clone showed up just once. The chain couples TRBV7-2 to TRBJ2-3; perhaps TRBD2 as D (6 bases). The germline V and J ends were trimmed by 4 bases and 6 bases, with 14 bases remaining between them. CDR3 length: 14 amino acids. Germline CDR1 SGHTA, CDR2 FQGNSA. CDR3 region: CASSSGLAPDTQYF. CDR3 sequence (DNA): TGTGCCAGCAGCTCGGGACTGGCCCCCGATACGCAGTATTTT.

This clone appeared a few times. The rearrangement joins TRBV14 to TRBJ1-6; a possible D gene is TRBD1 (6 bases). Trimming removed 5 bases from V and 8 bases from J, with 16 bases in between. The CDR3 covers 15 residues. CDR1 is SGHDN and CDR2 is FVKESK in the germline V gene. CDR3 loop: CASSNFAGAHSPLHF. The CDR3 DNA sequence: TGTGCCAGCAGCAATTTTGCAGGGGCCCATTCACCCCTCCACTTT.

The gene calls are TRBV5-1 and TRBJ2-3; D not certain. V was pared by 0 bases and J by 0 bases, with 5 bases between. This CDR3 has 14 amino acids. CDR1 is SGHRS, CDR2 YFSETQ, per germline. DNA of the CDR3: TGCGCCAGCAGCTTGGTCGGAAGCACAGATACGCAGTATTTT. Amino acid sequence: CASSLVGSTDTQYF. The variable domain in full, with the rest retrieved from reference TRBV5-1 and TRBJ2-3, is KAGVTQTPRYLIKTRGQQVTLSCSPISGHRSVSWYQQTPGQGLQFLFEYFSETQRNKGNFPGRFSGRQFSNSRSEMNVSTLELGDSALYLCASSLVGSTDTQYFGPGTRLTVL.

The rearrangement links TRBV27 to TRBJ1-2; 8 bases align to TRBD1. The CDR3 sequence is 12 residues long. Germline values: CDR1 MNHEY, CDR2 SMNVEV (reference sequence). V dropped 6 bases and J dropped 5; count of bases not matched to a gene: 2. CDR3 sequence: CASRRTGYGYTF. The CDR3 nucleotides are TGTGCCAGCAGACGGACAGGGTATGGCTACACCTTC.

This clone has a handful of counts. This chain uses TRBV6-5 with TRBJ1-2; 7 bases line up with TRBD1. V lost 5 bases and J lost 4; bases outside the gene matches: 4. Germline-derived CDR1 and CDR2 are MNHEY and SVGAGI. The CDR3 has 13 amino acids. Here the CDR3 reads CASSGTEVYGYTF. CDR3 nucleotide sequence: TGTGCCAGCAGTGGGACAGAGGTCTATGGCTACACCTTC.

This clone showed up many times. The CDR3 sequence: CASSKQGNTEAFF. Here the CDR3 DNA reads TGTGCCAGCAGCAAACAGGGGAACACTGAAGCTTTCTTT. The chain carries TRBV9 and TRBJ1-1; D may be TRBD1 (6 bases). V shed 4 bases and J shed 1 base, with 8 bases lying between them. CDR1 and CDR2 (germline): SGDLS, YYNGEE. The CDR3 totals 13 residues.

The chain has TRBV28 and TRBJ2-3; D unresolved. V was trimmed by 4 bases and J by 0 bases, leaving 8 bases between them. Germline assignment: CDR1 MDHEN and CDR2 SYDVKM. The CDR3 runs 14 residues. The CDR3 loop reads CASSSWPSTDTQYF. The CDR3 DNA reads as TGTGCCAGCAGTTCATGGCCTAGCACAGATACGCAGTATTTT.